These T cell receptor beta chains were read from a single sample in a study of cytomegalovirus exposure and HLA in healthy donors. Method: immunoSEQ multiplex PCR; TCRdb's copy keeps in-frame clones and lacks some. The sample includes 100,000 to 150,000 clones, 80% to 90% of them seen just once. The sequencing input was PBMCs. All receptors come from a woman in her 40s in good health and CMV-seropositive. Each CDR3 is given with its conserved first and last residue. Each record gives: V gene, J gene, CDR3 protein.

>TRBV29-1|TRBJ2-5
CSVGQGASGGETQYF
>TRBV6-4|TRBJ1-5
CASSPQGDQPQHF
>TRBV19|TRBJ1-5
CASRELAPGQPQHF
>TRBV12-5|TRBJ2-3
CASGLVLGRGGDTQYF
>TRBV29-1|TRBJ2-7
CSVEGPGGQGAREQYF
>TRBV9|TRBJ2-3
CASSSGTQYF
>TRBV2|TRBJ2-2
CASTGGPRWAGELFF
>TRBV9|TRBJ2-7
CASSVSGRDYEQYF
>TRBV19|TRBJ2-1
CASSILAGGPGNEQFF
>TRBV15|TRBJ2-3
CATSPVAGLQFNTQYF
>TRBV6-1|TRBJ1-1
CASSYEWEGAEAFF
>TRBV10-3|TRBJ2-7
CAASGLAYEQYF
>TRBV6-6|TRBJ1-3
CASSYLGAAGNTIYF
>TRBV5-1|TRBJ2-2
CASSWTLNTGELFF
>TRBV12-5|TRBJ1-2
CASGLDLGLYGYTF
>TRBV6-1|TRBJ1-3
CASSGSTGSGNTIYF
>TRBV7-6|TRBJ2-2
CASSLSSGSTGELFF
>TRBV4-2|TRBJ1-4
CASSGRSTTNEKLFF
>TRBV7-9|TRBJ2-5
CASSQEETQYF
>TRBV9|TRBJ2-3
CASSVGPAVHTDTQYF
>TRBV30|TRBJ1-4
CACAPGTTTNEKLFF
>TRBV7-8|TRBJ2-1
CASSLVGTGRGEQFF
>TRBV7-8|TRBJ2-1
CASSQISLPSGSSYNEQFF